The 32 T cell receptor beta chains presented below share a single source sample, sequenced in a study of cytomegalovirus exposure and HLA in healthy donors. Vbeta (60) and Jbeta (13) primers were used in the PCR. Assay used: immunoSEQ multiplex PCR; TCRdb lists only in-frame clones, some missing. The data show 120,000 or so clones, 70% to 80% seen once. Sequencing was performed on PBMCs. The source of these receptors is a man aged 25 to 40 in good health and CMV-seronegative.

The rearrangement joins TRBV5-1 to TRBJ2-7; 7 bases fit TRBD1. V lost 0 bases and J lost 7; bases outside the gene matches: 13. The CDR3 contains 16 residues. Per the germline V gene, CDR1 is SGHRS and CDR2 is YFSETQ. CDR3 loop: CASSLEGAGGFGEQYF. The DNA of the CDR3 is TGCGCCAGCAGCTTGGAGGGGGCAGGGGGATTTGGTGAGCAGTACTTC.

The genes are TRBV6-4 and TRBJ2-1, with TRBD2 matching 8 bases. V lost 3 bases to trimming and J lost 9 bases; unmatched junction nucleotides: 13. There are 16 residues in the CDR3. Germline V gives CDR1 MRHNA, CDR2 SNTAGT. The CDR3 DNA follows: TGTGCCAGCAGTGAGGGTATTAGCGGGACTAGAGGTGAGCAGTTCTTC. Its translation: CASSEGISGTRGEQFF.

This chain joins TRBV5-6 and TRBJ1-4; possible D gene TRBD1, 5 bases. Trimming pared 0 bases from V and 8 bases from J, leaving 20 bases between. This CDR3 has 17 amino acids. Germline V gene data show CDR1 as SGHDT and CDR2 as YYEEEE. The CDR3 loop reads CASSLEVGQGSLEKLFF. The CDR3, as DNA: TGTGCCAGCAGCTTGGAAGTGGGTCAGGGATCTTTAGAAAAACTGTTTTTT. Using reference TRBV5-6 and TRBJ1-4 for the parts outside the CDR3, the full variable domain is DAGVTQSPTHLIKTRGQQVTLRCSPKSGHDTVSWYQQALGQGPQFIFQYYEEEERQRGNFPDRFSGHQFPNYSSELNVNALLLGDSALYLCASSLEVGQGSLEKLFFGSGTQLSVL.

The chain links TRBV30 to TRBJ1-6, with unresolved D. The V gene's germline CDR1 is GTSNPN and CDR2 SVGIG (reference sequence). V shed 0 bases and J shed 11 bases, with 14 bases lying between them. The CDR3 consists of 14 residues. As DNA, the CDR3 is TGTGCCTGGAGTGTAAGGGCAGCGGTAACACCCCTCCACTTT. Its translation: CAWSVRAAVTPLHF.

This clone was seen only once. This chain uses TRBV5-4 with TRBJ2-7, with 8 bases identical to TRBD2. The V gene end was trimmed by 4 bases and the J gene end by 3 bases; junction bases not matched to a gene: 6. The CDR3 runs 14 residues. Germline V CDR1 and CDR2: SGHNT, YYREEE (reference sequence). The CDR3 region has the DNA TGTGCCAGCAGCGCCGGGGGGGGCTTCTACGAGCAGTACTTC. This sequence encodes CASSAGGGFYEQYF.

The chain joins TRBV28 to TRBJ1-6; D remains unclear. V shed 2 bases and J shed 4 bases, with 6 bases lying between them. Germline V gives CDR1 MDHEN, CDR2 SYDVKM. The CDR3 is 14 amino acids. The CDR3 DNA reads as TGTGCCAGCAGTTTACGGGGTTATAATTCACCCCTCCACTTT. It encodes CASSLRGYNSPLHF.

The chain combines TRBV6-5 with TRBJ1-1, with D possibly being TRBD1 (6 bases). Germline CDR1 is MNHEY and CDR2 is SVGAGI. CDR3 length equals 13 residues. Trimming removed 4 bases from V and 9 bases from J, with 15 bases in between. The CDR3 DNA is TGTGCCAGCAGTTCGACCCGGGACATCCAAGCTTTCTTT. Its protein product is CASSSTRDIQAFF.

The chain carries TRBV19 and TRBJ1-5; 9 bases line up with TRBD1. Germline V gene lookup returns CDR1 LNHDA and CDR2 SQIVND (reference sequence). The CDR3 totals 14 residues. With V trimmed by 3 bases and J by 5 bases, 2 bases remained unmatched. The CDR3 here is CASSIWTGDQPQHF. CDR3 sequence (DNA): TGTGCCAGTAGTATTTGGACAGGGGATCAGCCCCAGCATTTT.

The chain recombines TRBV27 with TRBJ2-2; 10 bases map to TRBD2. The V gene end was trimmed by 7 bases and the J gene end by 5 bases; junction bases not matched to a gene: 16. This CDR3 contains 18 residues. Germline V CDR1 and CDR2: MNHEY, SMNVEV (reference sequence). CDR3 region: CASTFQHRTSGITGELFF. CDR3 nucleotide sequence: TGTGCCAGCACCTTTCAACACCGTACTAGCGGGATAACCGGGGAGCTGTTTTTT.

The CDR3 here is CASSIGRDYEQYF. In DNA form, the CDR3 reads TGTGCCAGTAGTATCGGCAGGGATTACGAGCAGTACTTC. V gene TRBV19 combines with J gene TRBJ2-7; tentatively, D is TRBD1 (5 bases). The CDR3 length is 13 residues. Trimming removed 3 bases at V and 4 bases at J, with 10 bases between. Per the germline V gene, CDR1 is LNHDA and CDR2 is SQIVND (reference sequence).

This clone was picked up a small number of times. The J gene is TRBJ1-5, the V gene TRBV16; D not resolved. The CDR3 extends over 15 amino acids. Looked up from germline, CDR1 is KGHSY and CDR2 is FQNENV. Deletions cut 2 bases from V and 4 bases from J, with 12 bases between. In nucleotides, the CDR3 is TGTGCCAGCAGCCAACTTCTACAGAAGAATCAGCCCCAGCATTTT. It encodes CASSQLLQKNQPQHF.

This clone was observed a few times. The chain couples TRBV6-1 to TRBJ2-6, with a weak D call TRBD2 (6 bases). V lost 1 base, J lost 7 bases, and 11 bases lay in between. Per germline, CDR1 MNHNS and CDR2 SASEGT. CDR3 length equals 15 residues. In DNA, the CDR3 is TGTGCCAGCAGTGAAGGTCAGACTAGAGCCAACGTCCTGACTTTC. Amino acids: CASSEGQTRANVLTF.

A remark on this clone: The sample contains more than one DNA sequence encoding this CDR3. The genes are TRBV5-1 and TRBJ2-7; a possible D gene is TRBD1 (6 bases). Looked up from germline, CDR1 is SGHRS and CDR2 is YFSETQ. The CDR3 loop spans 13 amino acids. V shed 3 bases and J shed 2 bases, with 9 bases lying between them. CDR3 bases: TGCGCCAGCAGCTGGGACAAGGCCTACGAGCAGTACTTC. This gives the protein CASSWDKAYEQYF.

The chain links TRBV11-3 to TRBJ2-7, with TRBD2 matching over 10 bases. CDR3 size: 15 residues. Germline V gene sequence: CDR1 SGHNT, CDR2 YENEEA. Trimming removed 5 bases from V and 0 bases from J; junction bases left unmatched: 4. The CDR3 loop is CASSPGTSDSYEQYF. The CDR3 nucleotides read TGTGCCAGCAGCCCAGGGACTAGCGACTCCTACGAGCAGTACTTC.

This clone was seen a few times. The V and J genes are TRBV27 and TRBJ2-1; TRBD2 matches at 13 bases. The CDR3 extends over 15 amino acids. With 6 bases clipped from V and 5 bases from J, the junction kept 4 bases outside the gene matches. Germline values: CDR1 MNHEY, CDR2 SMNVEV (reference sequence). The CDR3, as DNA: TGTGCCAGCAGAATCGGGACTAGCGGGGACAATGAGCAGTTCTTC. This translates into CASRIGTSGDNEQFF.

The rearrangement joins TRBV7-8 to TRBJ1-1; 9 nucleotides align to TRBD1. V gave up 5 bases and J gave up 2 bases; unmatched junction bases: 9. The CDR3 length is 16 residues. CDR1 SGHVS and CDR2 FQNEAQ come from the germline V gene. The CDR3 DNA reads TGTGCCAGCAGCCACCCGGAGGGACAGGGAAACACTGAAGCTTTCTTT. As protein: CASSHPEGQGNTEAFF.

This chain connects TRBV10-3 to TRBJ2-7; D call uncertain. Germline CDR1 reads ENHRY; CDR2 reads SYGVKD. Trimming removed 4 bases at V and 5 bases at J, with 6 bases between. The CDR3 has 11 amino acids. The CDR3 region is CAISVVNEQYF. The CDR3 DNA follows: TGTGCCATCAGTGTAGTAAACGAGCAGTACTTC.

This chain joins TRBV7-9 and TRBJ2-1, with TRBD2 identical over 7 bases. Germline CDR1 reads SEHNR; CDR2 reads FQNEAQ (reference sequence). There are 18 residues in the CDR3. J lost 6 bases, V lost 5 bases, and 19 bases had no gene match. This chain's CDR3 is CASSLRLGGSGRGNEQFF. CDR3 sequence (DNA): TGTGCCAGCAGCCTAAGACTCGGGGGGAGTGGCAGAGGCAATGAGCAGTTCTTC.

The rearrangement uses TRBV30 and TRBJ2-4; TRBD2 matches 16 bases. Germline CDR1 GTSNPN, CDR2 SVGIG (reference sequence). The CDR3 runs to 17 residues. Unmatched junction bases numbered 7, after V lost 0 bases and J lost 8 bases. The CDR3 bases are TGTGCCTGGAGTGTACAGGGACTAGCGGGAGGGAGACACATTCAGTACTTC. This encodes CAWSVQGLAGGRHIQYF.

CDR3 DNA: TGTGCCAGCAGACCGGGACTCTTACAAGAGACCCAGTACTTC. This codes for CASRPGLLQETQYF. The chain employs TRBV28 and TRBJ2-5; D might be TRBD2 (6 bases). The V and J ends lost 6 bases and 2 bases respectively, with 13 bases between them. Germline values: CDR1 MDHEN, CDR2 SYDVKM. The CDR3 length is 14 residues.

In nucleotides, the CDR3 is TGTGCCAGCAGCCTAACAGATTTCAATCAGCCCCAGCATTTT. Its protein is CASSLTDFNQPQHF. This chain uses TRBV28 with TRBJ1-5; no reliable D call. The CDR3 consists of 14 residues. Germline loops: CDR1 MDHEN, CDR2 SYDVKM. Trimming removed 6 bases from V and 3 bases from J, with 12 bases in between.

The V and J genes are TRBV11-3 and TRBJ1-1; D may be TRBD1 (6 bases). The V gene lost 5 bases and the J gene lost 2 bases, with 12 bases spanning the gap. Germline V CDR1 and CDR2: SGHNT, YENEEA. The CDR3 runs to 14 residues. The CDR3 loop is CASSLGQSNTEAFF. CDR3 nucleotides: TGTGCCAGCAGCCTAGGACAGAGCAACACTGAAGCTTTCTTT.

In nucleotides, the CDR3 is TGCGCCAGCAGCCACTTAGGGGGGGCGAGCTACGAGCAGTACTTC. It specifies CASSHLGGASYEQYF. The genes are TRBV4-1 and TRBJ2-7; tentative D call: TRBD2 (7 bases). Trimming stripped 3 bases from V and 3 bases from J, with 15 bases between. Germline V gives CDR1 MGHRA, CDR2 YSYEKL. The CDR3 totals 15 residues.

This rearrangement joins TRBV5-1 to TRBJ2-3; 11 bases agree with TRBD1. Germline V gene sequence: CDR1 SGHRS, CDR2 YFSETQ. The CDR3 is 16 residues long. The trim removed 3 bases at V and 2 bases at J, leaving 5 bases unmatched. Written as DNA, the CDR3 is TGCGCCAGCAGCTCGGGACAGGGGGTTATCACAGATACGCAGTATTTT. Its translation is CASSSGQGVITDTQYF.

This rearrangement joins TRBV11-2 to TRBJ2-4; TRBD1 matches at 7 bases. The ends lost 6 bases at V and 2 bases at J; junction bases unmatched: 7. Germline CDR1 reads SGHAT; CDR2 reads FQNNGV. The CDR3 sequence is 15 residues long. The CDR3: CASSSTGLTKNIQYF. DNA for the CDR3: TGTGCCAGCAGTTCGACAGGGCTCACCAAAAACATTCAGTACTTC.

The chain links TRBV7-2 to TRBJ1-1, with TRBD1 identical over 7 bases. CDR1 is SGHTA and CDR2 is FQGNSA in the germline V gene. The CDR3 extends over 15 amino acids. V lost 3 bases and J lost 5; bases outside the gene matches: 9. The CDR3 coding sequence is TGTGCCAGCAGCTTGACAACAGGGGTTTCAACTGAAGCTTTCTTT. Its protein is CASSLTTGVSTEAFF.

V gene TRBV5-1 combines with J gene TRBJ2-7; 7 bases are shared with TRBD1. CDR1 is SGHRS, CDR2 YFSETQ, per germline. V shed 4 bases and J 4 bases; nucleotides not matched to a gene: 11. CDR3 size: 15 residues. In DNA, the CDR3 is TGCGCCAGCAGCGCGGAGACAGGGCCCCCTTACGAGCAGTACTTC. Protein product: CASSAETGPPYEQYF.

Only one count was recorded for this clone. The CDR3 region is CASSPFEGGGEKLFF. The CDR3 coding sequence is TGTGCCAGCAGCCCGTTTGAGGGAGGCGGTGAAAAACTGTTTTTT. The chain combines TRBV7-2 with TRBJ1-4; D not certain. The germline CDR1 and CDR2 sequences are SGHTA and FQGNSA. Trimming took off 5 bases at V and 7 bases at J, with 17 bases between the two ends. The CDR3 has 15 residues.

This chain uses TRBV20-1 with TRBJ2-4, with 8 bases matching TRBD1. The CDR3 is made up of 11 amino acids. J lost 6 bases, V lost 5 bases, and 0 bases had no gene match. CDR1 is DFQATT, CDR2 SNEGSKA, per germline (reference sequence). The CDR3 sequence is CSAGTGNIQYF. CDR3 nucleotide sequence: TGCAGTGCTGGGACAGGAAACATTCAGTACTTC.

The V and J genes are TRBV5-6 and TRBJ1-1, with D possibly matching TRBD1 (6 bases). V was shortened by 8 bases and J by 1 base, with 12 bases between the two germline ends. Germline lookup yields CDR1 SGHDT and CDR2 YYEEEE. The CDR3 is 13 residues long. In DNA form, the CDR3 reads TGTGCCAGTACCCAGGACAGGAACACTGAAGCTTTCTTT. Protein product: CASTQDRNTEAFF.

The chain couples TRBV30 to TRBJ1-6; 7 bases align to TRBD1. The germline V gene encodes CDR1 GTSNPN and CDR2 SVGIG (reference sequence). J was trimmed by 15 bases and V by 2 bases; bases with no gene match: 7. The CDR3 sequence is 12 residues long. CDR3 loop: CAWSPSRDSLHF. The CDR3 DNA sequence: TGTGCCTGGAGTCCCTCCCGGGACAGCCTCCACTTT. The complete variable domain, with remaining parts taken from reference TRBV30 and TRBJ1-6, reads SQTIHQWPATLVQPVGSPLSLECTVEGTSNPNLYWYRQAAGRGLQLLFYSVGIGQISSEVPQNLSASRPQDRQFILSSKKLLLSDSGFYLCAWSPSRDSLHFGNGTRLTVT.

This clone was counted a few times. Here the CDR3 reads CASSSGTANTEAFF. Here the CDR3 DNA reads TGTGCCAGCAGCTCCGGGACAGCGAACACTGAAGCTTTCTTT. The chain is built from TRBV6-1 and TRBJ1-1, with 7 bases that match TRBD1. CDR1 is MNHNS and CDR2 is SASEGT in the germline V gene. CDR3 length: 14 amino acids. V gave up 6 bases and J gave up 1 base; unmatched junction bases: 5.